This T cell receptor (beta chain) was sequenced during a study of T-cell reconstitution after alpha-beta-depleted transplantation in children. Study conclusions and caveats: By one year post-transplant, T-cell counts and diversity largely arose from T cells that were newly produced. At day 60, the high TCRbeta diversity found in some patients originated from recipient T cells and thymic progenitors that had survived. Reportedly, only several hundred clones from non-depleted graft cells drove alpha-beta T-cell counts at about two months.

At least ten counts were recorded for this clonotype. No antigen is known for it. A library of TCRbeta sequences, prepared with unique molecular identifiers, was generated. Each CDR3 protein is one row after TCRdb ran MiXCR on the PCR reads. Here the sample spans about 440,000 distinct CDR3 sequences, roughly 43% being singletons. Germline V gene data show CDR1 as DFQATT and CDR2 as SNEGSKA (reference sequence). The V gene lost 3 bases and the J gene lost 7 bases, with 16 bases spanning the gap. The CDR3 is made up of 14 amino acids. The receptor's source is a girl aged 2-10 years with aplastic anemia, due to receive a stem cell transplant. The sequencing here drew on PBMCs, taken before TCRalphabeta/CD19-depleted stem cell transplant. The rearrangement links TRBV20-1 to TRBJ2-1; D remains ambiguous. CDR3 sequence reads: CSASDWARRNEQFF. The CDR3 DNA reads as TGCAGTGCTAGCGATTGGGCGAGGCGGAATGAGCAGTTCTTC.